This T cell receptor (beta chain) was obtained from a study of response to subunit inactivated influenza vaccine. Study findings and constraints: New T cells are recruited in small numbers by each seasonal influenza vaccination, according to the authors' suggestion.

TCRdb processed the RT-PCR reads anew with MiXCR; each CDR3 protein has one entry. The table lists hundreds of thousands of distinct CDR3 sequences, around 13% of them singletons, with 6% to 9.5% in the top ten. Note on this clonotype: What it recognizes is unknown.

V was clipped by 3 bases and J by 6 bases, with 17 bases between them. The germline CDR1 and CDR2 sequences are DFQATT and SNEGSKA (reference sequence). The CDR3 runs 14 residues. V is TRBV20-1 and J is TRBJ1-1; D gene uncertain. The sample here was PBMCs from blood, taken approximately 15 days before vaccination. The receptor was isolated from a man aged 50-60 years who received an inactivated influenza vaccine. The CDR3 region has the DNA TGCAGTGCTAGGTTGTTCGGCCACTACGCTGAAGCTTTCTTT. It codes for CSARLFGHYAEAFF.